This entry lists 32 T cell receptor beta chains sequenced from one sample in a study of T cells after yellow fever vaccination. TCRdb redid the calling of the 5' RACE reads with MiXCR, one entry per CDR3 protein. The profile shows about 340,000 distinct CDR3 sequences, about 12% of them singletons. The sequences come from CD4+ T cells sorted from PBMCs, collected 15 days after the yellow fever booster vaccination. The receptor source for this set is a man between 18 and 35 years old who received the YFV17D yellow fever vaccine.

The chain combines TRBV12-3 or TRBV12-4 with TRBJ2-3; TRBD2 might be the D (7 bases). The CDR3 is 15 residues long. Trimming pared 8 bases from V and 4 bases from J, leaving 19 bases between. The DNA for the CDR3 is TGTGCCAGCTGTCTTTGGGGGGGCGGGGCAGATACGCAGTATTTT. This encodes CASCLWGGGADTQYF.

The chain has TRBV20-1 and TRBJ1-2, with 8 bases aligning to TRBD1. The germline gives CDR1 DFQATT, CDR2 SNEGSKA (reference sequence). This CDR3 spans 12 amino acids. V was pared by 6 bases and J by 4 bases, with 4 bases of the junction left unmatched. CDR3 sequence (DNA): TGCAGTGCCGGACAGGGAGGCTATGGCTACACCTTC. Its translation: CSAGQGGYGYTF.

At least ten counts were recorded for this clonotype. The CDR3: CASSTRQGAIEQYV. Here the CDR3 DNA reads TGTGCCAGCAGCACACGACAGGGGGCCATCGAGCAGTACGTC. The chain recombines TRBV6-2 or TRBV6-3 with TRBJ2-7; 10 positions match TRBD1. Germline values: CDR1 MNHEY, CDR2 SVGEGT. V trimming: 6 bases; J trimming: 6 bases; junction bases outside the gene matches: 8. The CDR3 runs 14 residues.

This clonotype occurred many times. The gene calls are TRBV3-1 and TRBJ2-7; no reliable D call. The germline gives CDR1 LGHDT, CDR2 YNNKEL (reference sequence). The V end was cut by 3 bases, the J end by 10 bases, with 7 bases between. This CDR3 has 10 residues. CDR3: CASSHRPQYV. DNA of the CDR3: TGTGCCAGCAGCCATAGGCCCCAGTACGTC.

This clonotype was seen at least ten times. The chain recombines TRBV20-1 with TRBJ2-5; TRBD2 aligns across 9 bases. Germline CDR1 DFQATT, CDR2 SNEGSKA (reference sequence). The CDR3 is 15 residues long. V was pared by 3 bases and J by 2 bases, with 7 bases of the junction left unmatched. The CDR3 nucleotides are TGCAGTGCTAGGGTTCTAGCGGGGTCTCAAGAGACCCAGTACTTC. Translation gives CSARVLAGSQETQYF.

This sequence joins TRBV7-2 and TRBJ1-5, with D perhaps matching TRBD1 (6 bases). CDR1 SGHTA and CDR2 FQGNSA come from the germline V gene. V lost 6 bases and J 7 bases, leaving 16 bases between the germline ends. The CDR3 length is 14 residues. The CDR3 nucleotides read TGTGCCAGCAGTTCCCAGGGCCAGGGGCAGCCCCAGCATTTT. Protein: CASSSQGQGQPQHF.

This chain links TRBV6-5 with TRBJ2-5, with D possibly TRBD1 on 7 matching bases. The V gene lost 6 bases and the J gene lost 3 bases, with 17 bases spanning the gap. This CDR3 region has 15 residues. CDR1 is MNHEY and CDR2 is SVGAGI in the germline V gene. The CDR3 DNA is TGTGCCAGCAGCTGGACAGGAGGGTATGAAGAGACCCAGTACTTC. Protein: CASSWTGGYEETQYF.

The chain links TRBV12-3 or TRBV12-4 to TRBJ1-2; no firm D call. V shed 5 bases and J shed 8 bases, with 18 bases lying between them. CDR3 length: 14 residues. Written as DNA, the CDR3 is TGTGCCAGCAGTCCCGACGGTTTCGTGGGGGGCTACACCTTC. Protein: CASSPDGFVGGYTF.

This clonotype was detected a few times. The V call is TRBV21-1, the J call TRBJ2-3; no DNA check was done on the table's D call, TRBD2. TRBV21-1 is described as a pseudogene. The CDR3 totals 15 residues. CDR3 loop: CAIRCGEGRTDTQYF. The CDR3 coding sequence is TGTGCCATCCGATGCGGGGAGGGGAGGACAGATACGCAGTATTTT.

V usage is TRBV7-2 and J usage is TRBJ1-3; tentative D call: TRBD1 (6 bases). With 5 bases removed from V and 1 base from J, the gap between germline ends came to 15 bases. The germline V gene has CDR1 SGHTA and CDR2 FQGNSA. This CDR3 contains 16 residues. CDR3 DNA sequence: TGTGCCAGCAGCCCCGGGCCCACAGGGTCTGGAAACACCATATATTTT. Its translation is CASSPGPTGSGNTIYF.

This clonotype has only a few counts. The chain employs TRBV12-3 or TRBV12-4 and TRBJ2-3; D uncertain. The CDR3 consists of 12 residues. The germline V and J ends were trimmed by 6 bases and 4 bases, with 8 bases remaining between them. This CDR3 reads CASRRHADTQYF. Written as DNA, the CDR3 is TGTGCCAGCAGGCGGCATGCAGATACGCAGTATTTT.

The chain employs TRBV7-9 and TRBJ2-3, with 8 bases that match TRBD2. Germline CDR1 is SEHNR and CDR2 is FQNEAQ (reference sequence). There are 16 residues in the CDR3. After removal of 4 bases from V and 1 base from J, the junction contained 7 bases not matched to a gene. Written as DNA, the CDR3 is TGTGCCAGCAGCTCCCGTCGGGGGGGCGGCACAGATACGCAGTATTTT. Translated: CASSSRRGGGTDTQYF.

This clonotype showed up just a few times. J is TRBJ1-4 and V is TRBV5-1, with unresolved D. CDR3 size: 16 residues. Germline assignment: CDR1 SGHRS and CDR2 YFSETQ. V gave up 1 base and J gave up 8 bases, with 18 bases separating them. CDR3 nucleotide sequence: TGCGCCAGCAGCTTGTTCCCGGCAGGAAGTGGCGAAAAACTGTTTTTT. Amino acids: CASSLFPAGSGEKLFF. Combining the CDR3 with reference TRBV5-1 and TRBJ1-4 gives the whole variable domain KAGVTQTPRYLIKTRGQQVTLSCSPISGHRSVSWYQQTPGQGLQFLFEYFSETQRNKGNFPGRFSGRQFSNSRSEMNVSTLELGDSALYLCASSLFPAGSGEKLFFGSGTQLSVL.

A few counts support this clonotype. This chain joins TRBV12-3 or TRBV12-4 and TRBJ2-1; TRBD2 matches 8 bases. The CDR3 has 15 residues. V lost 3 bases, J lost 3 bases, and 4 bases stayed unmatched. The CDR3 DNA is TGTGCCAGCAGTTTCGAGCGGGGGTTCTACAATGAGCAGTTCTTC. This codes for CASSFERGFYNEQFF.

V gene TRBV20-1 combines with J gene TRBJ1-1; D is perhaps TRBD1 (5 bases). The length of the CDR3 is 14 residues. The ends were cut back, 4 bases at V and 0 bases at J, with 12 bases in the middle. CDR1 DFQATT and CDR2 SNEGSKA come from the germline V gene (reference sequence). This chain's CDR3 is CSAKFGGMNTEAFF. The CDR3 DNA sequence: TGCAGTGCTAAGTTTGGGGGAATGAACACTGAAGCTTTCTTT.

The gene calls are TRBV20-1 and TRBJ2-7; the D is unclear. Germline assignment: CDR1 DFQATT and CDR2 SNEGSKA (reference sequence). CDR3 length equals 11 residues. The ends were cut back, 1 base at V and 3 bases at J, with 4 bases in the middle. CDR3 nucleotide sequence: TGCAGTGCTAGAGCCGTCTACGAGCAGTACTTC. The encoded protein is CSARAVYEQYF.

The chain is built from TRBV12-3 or TRBV12-4 and TRBJ2-5; 13 bases line up with TRBD2. The CDR3 totals 14 residues. V lost 9 bases to trimming and J lost 1 base; unmatched junction nucleotides: 2. As DNA, the CDR3 is TGTGCCAGTGGGACTAGCGGGGTCCAAGAGACCCAGTACTTC. This sequence encodes CASGTSGVQETQYF.

The CDR3 loop is CASSRSTGGLTYEQYF. CDR3 coding DNA: TGTGCCAGCAGCCGAAGCACGGGAGGGCTTACCTACGAGCAGTACTTC. This chain connects TRBV7-8 to TRBJ2-7; 8 nucleotides align to TRBD2. V lost 5 bases to trimming and J lost 2 bases; unmatched junction nucleotides: 11. The CDR3 has 16 amino acids. The germline V gene encodes CDR1 SGHVS and CDR2 FQNEAQ.

The gene calls are TRBV7-2 and TRBJ1-2; a weak D match, TRBD1 (5 bases). The ends were cut back, 3 bases at V and 6 bases at J, with 11 bases in the middle. Germline CDR1 SGHTA, CDR2 FQGNSA. This CDR3 region has 13 residues. The CDR3 nucleotides read TGTGCCAGCAGCTTCTTCGGGGGAAATGGCTACACCTTC. It codes for CASSFFGGNGYTF.

This clonotype turned up a few times. The chain uses TRBV10-2 and TRBJ2-5; 8 bases match TRBD2. Germline CDR1 is WSHSY and CDR2 is SAAADI. The CDR3 consists of 13 residues. With V trimmed by 7 bases and J by 5 bases, 6 bases remained unmatched. CDR3 coding DNA: TGCGCCAGCAATACGGGAGGGGCGGAGACCCAGTACTTC. Translating gives CASNTGGAETQYF.

The rearrangement joins TRBV7-2 to TRBJ2-5, with 7 nucleotides matching TRBD2. V shed 5 bases, J shed 5 bases, and the junction held 11 bases outside the gene matches. The CDR3 is 15 amino acids. Germline CDR1 SGHTA, CDR2 FQGNSA. CDR3 amino acids: CASSPQLGGRETQYF. CDR3 DNA: TGTGCCAGCAGCCCGCAACTGGGGGGGAGGGAGACCCAGTACTTC.

This clonotype has more than one count but fewer than ten. Here the CDR3 reads CASNSGTANYGYTF. The CDR3 coding sequence is TGTGCCAGCAATAGCGGGACAGCGAACTATGGCTACACCTTC. The J gene is TRBJ1-2, the V gene TRBV12-3 or TRBV12-4, with TRBD1 identical over 7 bases. The length of the CDR3 is 14 residues. With V trimmed by 7 bases and J by 2 bases, 7 bases remained unmatched.

For this clonotype: The junction departs from germline at one end; a sequencing error may be responsible. The chain employs TRBV5-4 and TRBJ1-1; D gene uncertain. The CDR3 has 16 residues. Germline V gene sequence: CDR1 SGHNT, CDR2 YYREEE (reference sequence). The CDR3 spells CASSLAPGSRNTEAYF. The CDR3 nucleotides are TGTGCCAGCAGCTTGGCCCCGGGGTCAAGGAACACTGAAGCTTACTTT.

The chain employs TRBV20-1 and TRBJ1-6; D uncertain. The CDR3 contains 13 residues. Germline-derived CDR1 and CDR2 are DFQATT and SNEGSKA (reference sequence). V shed 3 bases and J shed 4 bases, with 7 bases lying between them. The CDR3 spells CSASSQYNSPLHF. The DNA of the CDR3 is TGCAGTGCTAGTAGTCAGTATAATTCACCCCTCCACTTT.

This clonotype occurred many times. The chain joins TRBV5-6 to TRBJ2-3, with a weak D call TRBD1 (5 bases). CDR3 length: 15 residues. Germline CDR1 reads SGHDT; CDR2 reads YYEEEE. V was pared by 2 bases and J by 2 bases, with 12 bases between. CDR3 loop: CASSFSDRATDTQYF. The CDR3 region has the DNA TGTGCCAGCAGCTTCTCCGACAGAGCCACAGATACGCAGTATTTT. The variable domain in full, with the rest retrieved from reference TRBV5-6 and TRBJ2-3, is DAGVTQSPTHLIKTRGQQVTLRCSPKSGHDTVSWYQQALGQGPQFIFQYYEEEERQRGNFPDRFSGHQFPNYSSELNVNALLLGDSALYLCASSFSDRATDTQYFGPGTRLTVL.

The sample holds a few counts of this clonotype. The rearrangement uses TRBV7-2 and TRBJ2-7; 7 nucleotides agree with TRBD1. The germline V gene encodes CDR1 SGHTA and CDR2 FQGNSA. V dropped 0 bases and J dropped 0; count of bases not matched to a gene: 2. This CDR3 spans 15 amino acids. The CDR3, as DNA: TGTGCCAGCAGCTTAGCGCAGGGGGTCTCCTACGAGCAGTACGTC. This codes for CASSLAQGVSYEQYV.

This clonotype was detected only a few times. J is TRBJ1-1 and V is TRBV6-5, with D hard to call. The CDR3 covers 12 residues. Germline lookup yields CDR1 MNHEY and CDR2 SVGAGI. Trimming stripped 4 bases from V and 7 bases from J, with 10 bases between. As DNA, the CDR3 is TGTGCCAGCAGTTCCCGCCAACATGAAGCTTTCTTT. Protein sequence: CASSSRQHEAFF.

This clonotype was observed once. This chain links TRBV12-3 or TRBV12-4 with TRBJ1-1; TRBD1 might be the D (6 bases). The CDR3 length is 14 residues. V was cut by 6 bases and J by 4 bases, with 15 bases left in between. CDR3 residues: CASSSTGFGTEAFF. The DNA for the CDR3 is TGTGCCAGCAGCTCAACAGGGTTCGGCACTGAAGCTTTCTTT.

The chain has TRBV7-9 and TRBJ2-1, with 9 bases identical to TRBD1. With 5 bases clipped from V and 12 bases from J, the junction kept 5 bases outside the gene matches. Germline values: CDR1 SEHNR, CDR2 FQNEAQ (reference sequence). This CDR3 is built from 12 residues. CDR3 amino acids: CASSPQGQGQFF. CDR3 nucleotides: TGTGCCAGCAGCCCGCAGGGACAGGGGCAGTTCTTC.

The chain uses TRBV28 and TRBJ1-2; TRBD1 matches 7 bases. CDR1 and CDR2 (germline): MDHEN, SYDVKM. The V segment lost 5 bases and the J segment 5 bases; nucleotides outside the gene matches: 5. The CDR3 runs 13 residues. The CDR3 sequence is CASSGETGYGYTF. In nucleotides, the CDR3 is TGTGCCAGCAGTGGGGAGACAGGGTATGGCTACACCTTC.

In this sample, this clonotype turned up a few times. The chain uses TRBV20-1 and TRBJ1-6, with 7 bases lining up with TRBD1. V lost 5 bases, J lost 10 bases, and 11 bases stayed unmatched. The CDR3 runs 14 residues. Germline CDR1 DFQATT, CDR2 SNEGSKA (reference sequence). CDR3 in amino acids: CSARQGTIVSPLHF. CDR3 sequence (DNA): TGCAGTGCTCGACAGGGAACTATAGTATCACCCCTCCACTTT.

This sequence joins TRBV7-2 and TRBJ1-1; no clear D gene. V lost 3 bases to trimming and J lost 3 bases, with 17 bases between them. The length of the CDR3 is 16 residues. Per the germline V gene, CDR1 is SGHTA and CDR2 is FQGNSA. The CDR3 nucleotides read TGTGCCAGCAGCTTGACGGTAGGGAGAATGCACACTGAAGCTTTCTTT. It encodes CASSLTVGRMHTEAFF.